The subject of this entry is one TCR beta chain. Its target is not known. This sample was taken from a study of T cell repertoires in cytomegalovirus infection. Study summary: CMV infection together with matching HLA type was indicated by public TCR beta signatures.

TCRdb processed the reads anew with MiXCR; each CDR3 protein has one entry. Here the sample spans more than 140,000 distinct CDR3 sequences, roughly 6% being singletons. Study-level results: In two of eight donors, the top clonotype was HLA-C-restricted CMV-specific. Totalled public TCR beta family frequency picked out people who carried CMV plus the relevant HLA.

There are 12 residues in the CDR3. Trimming shortened V by 4 bases and J by 4 bases, and 7 bases separated the two germline ends. Looked up from germline, CDR1 is KGHSH and CDR2 is LQKENI. The clonotype was recovered from a human donor in good health (CMV status not recorded). Some clones in this sample may be carry-over from other donors' samples. The rearrangement joins TRBV18 to TRBJ2-5; the D is unclear. Sequencing was done on a sample of PBMCs. Here the CDR3 DNA reads TGTGCCAGCTCACGTCTCCTAGAGACCCAGTACTTC. Its protein is CASSRLLETQYF.